The source of this T cell receptor (beta chain) is a study of radiation and T cells in renal cell carcinoma (dated by TCRdb to the early 2020s). Study-level background: Samples came from a clinical trial, in which primary renal cell carcinomas received 15 Gy stereotactic body radiation therapy followed by nephrectomy 4 weeks later. Across all 50 or so samples, around 4,000,000 unique CDR3 nucleotide sequences encoding 2,658,974 unique CDR3 amino acid sequences were identified. In total, 50 to 60 samples, comprising some 25 tumors and roughly 27 peripheral blood samples, were subjected to TCR beta sequencing.

With respect to this clone: Its antigen target is currently unknown. No clone much larger than this one lies a single base away; base qualities are absent.

Broad study findings and their caveats: Dynamics of the blood repertoire were not tracked past 4 weeks after treatment. In blood, the top tumor clonotypes increased from baseline to 2 weeks after radiation and then shrank by 4 weeks, which suggests a temporary expansion of tumor-resident clones. With a single-armed trial design, the study had no way to address how radiation dose or scheduling affects the TCR repertoire. No pretreatment tumor biopsies were available, so the baseline intratumoral presence of clonotypes could not be determined.

TCR beta libraries were generated from genomic DNA with the immunoSEQ kit, following the manufacturer's recommendations. To prepare libraries, a first multiplex PCR with proprietary primers was run, followed by a second PCR that added unique barcodes, and a bead cleanup was done after each round. Each sample batch included a kit-provided positive control reaction and a negative control reaction. The final libraries were assessed on an Agilent 4200 TapeStation D1000 ScreenTape, pooled by volume, and quantified by qPCR. Sequencing was performed on an Illumina NextSeq500 with a MidOutput 150-cycle cartridge, and 156 Read1 and 15 Index1 cycles were run with kit custom primers. The pooled library was loaded at approximately 0.92 pM with roughly 19% PhiX control spiked in. On the study's bioinformatics: Vendor-processed data were analyzed in R, with a clonotype defined as all T cells sharing the same CDR3 nucleotide sequence. For clone abundance analyses, frequencies were normalized to the 10,000 most abundant clones in each sample. Public T cell clones, which averaged fewer than five per sample, were excluded before analysis. An abundance difference of at least 32-fold between compartments was the criterion for calling clonotypes tumor-enriched or baseline blood-enriched. A beta-binomial differential abundance model was applied to find clonotypes that expanded or contracted between blood time points. Tumor-blood repertoire similarity was measured with the Baroni-Urbani and Buser coefficient, and groups were compared using two-tailed Wilcoxon tests in R. TCRdb took over this immuneACCESS table, retaining in-frame rearrangements with V and J assigned. Such tables are incomplete; in checked studies, under half of the missing clones stem from an unresolved V gene, and the remainder is unexplained. V and J calls and clone size are copied from that table; D and trimming were computed from the DNA. The sample records approximately 120,000 clones, around 80% of which are singletons. The leading ten clones occupy approximately 3% of the sample.

The junction shows trimming of 8 bases on V and 8 bases on J, and the gene matches do not reach 10 bases of it. From the cysteine through the phenylalanine, the CDR3 covers 16 amino acids. The kept DNA is CDR3 alone, 48 bases in frame from the first base. The germline V gene sets CDR1 to MGHRA and CDR2 to YSYEKL. The meaning of the sample's time point label: baseline pretreatment blood. The treatment or condition label, as the study defines it: 15 Gy SBRT to primary tumor, nephrectomy 4 weeks later. To follow tumor-enriched clonotypes, peripheral blood was collected serially from radiation-treated patients at baseline and again at 2 weeks and 4 weeks after SBRT. All patients had renal cell carcinoma with clear cell pathology. The QIAamp DNA Blood Mini Kit (Qiagen) was used to prepare genomic DNA for TCR sequencing. Only samples passing all quality control checks were included in the analyses.

This TCR came from a woman between 55 and 75 years old with renal cell carcinoma. The chain couples TRBV4-1 to TRBJ2-1; 15 of the junction bases match TRBD2. Sequences were derived from blood, sampled from a patient whose treatment included radiotherapy and nephrectomy. The sequenced DNA: TGCGCCAGCCGGACTTGGACTAGCGGGGGGGCGGATGAGCAGTTCTTC. Translated, this is CASRTWTSGGADEQFF.